Sequencing of this TCR beta chain was carried out in a study of CXCR3-negative and CXCR3-positive naive CD8 T cells. There are 14 residues in the CDR3. It was by 5' RACE with UMI labels that the TRB cDNA libraries were prepared. TCRdb re-called the 5' RACE reads, yielding one record per CDR3 amino acid sequence without DNA. The sample data list 100,000 to 150,000 distinct CDR3 sequences. Study-wide findings and caveats: Relative to CXCR3-negative naive cells, CXCR3-positive naive cells had more hydrophobic TRB CDR3s.

Notes on this clonotype: Its specificity is unknown.

Subsets of CD8+ T cells were each sorted in triplicate at 250,000 to 350,000 cells apiece. The chain joins TRBV21-1 to TRBJ2-5; with no DNA, the TCRdb D assignment of TRBD1 cannot be verified. TRBV21-1 corresponds to a pseudogene. The sequenced sample was naive CXCR3- CD8+ T cells from blood. Subset reported: CD45RO-CCR7+CD27+CD95- naive CD8+ T cells lacking CXCR3 (TNR3-). The clonotype originates from a human donor in good health. Some clones in this sample may be carry-over from other donors' samples. CDR3 residues: CASSNWTVQETQYF.